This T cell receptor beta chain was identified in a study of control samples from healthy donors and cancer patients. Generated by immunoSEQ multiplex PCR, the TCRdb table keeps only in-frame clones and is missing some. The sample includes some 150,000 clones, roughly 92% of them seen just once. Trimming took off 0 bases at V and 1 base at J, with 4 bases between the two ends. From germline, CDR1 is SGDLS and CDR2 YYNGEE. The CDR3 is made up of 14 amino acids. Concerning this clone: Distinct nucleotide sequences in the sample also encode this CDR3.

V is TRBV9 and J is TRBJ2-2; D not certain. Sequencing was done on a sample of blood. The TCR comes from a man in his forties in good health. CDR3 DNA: TGTGCCAGCAGCGTAGAGGGGAACACCGGGGAGCTGTTTTTT. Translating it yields CASSVEGNTGELFF.